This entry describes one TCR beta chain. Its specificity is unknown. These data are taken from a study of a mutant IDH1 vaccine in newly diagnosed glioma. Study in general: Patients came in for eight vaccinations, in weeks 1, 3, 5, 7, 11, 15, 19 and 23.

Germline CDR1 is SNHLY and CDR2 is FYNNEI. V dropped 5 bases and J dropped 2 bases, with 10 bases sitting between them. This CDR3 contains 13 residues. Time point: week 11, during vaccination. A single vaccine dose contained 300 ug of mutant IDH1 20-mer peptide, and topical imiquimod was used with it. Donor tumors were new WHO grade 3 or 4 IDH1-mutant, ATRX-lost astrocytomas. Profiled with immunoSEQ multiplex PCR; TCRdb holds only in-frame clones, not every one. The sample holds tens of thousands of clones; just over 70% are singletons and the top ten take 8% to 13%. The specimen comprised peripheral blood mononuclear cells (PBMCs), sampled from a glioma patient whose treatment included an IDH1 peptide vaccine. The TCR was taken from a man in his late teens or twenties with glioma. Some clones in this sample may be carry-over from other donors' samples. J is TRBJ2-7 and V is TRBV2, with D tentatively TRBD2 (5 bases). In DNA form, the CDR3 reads TGTGCCAGCAGTCGGGGTACGACCTACGAGCAGTACTTC. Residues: CASSRGTTYEQYF.